A single sample gave rise to the 24 T cell receptor beta chains below, sequenced in a study of T cells in Graves' hyperthyroidism and ophthalmopathy (dated by TCRdb to between 2017 and 2020). The library was generated by multiplex PCR. Reads for this sample came from an Illumina HiSeq 2000. TCR beta CDR3 regions were amplified from RNA transcripts. The first round of RT-PCR for the TCR CDR3 was performed with the HTBI primer set and the Qiagen OneStep RT-PCR kit. TCRdb's own reprocessing of the public reads used fastp at Q25 and MiXCR and kept productive beta chains. Entries are consolidated by CDR3 protein sequence, retaining the most common genes and DNA. The sample records a few hundred thousand distinct CDR3 sequences, approximately 18% of which are singletons. Of the sample, roughly 39% is held by the ten largest clones. Sequenced material: blood. The receptor set was obtained from a man between 45 and 60 years old with Graves' ophthalmopathy.

This clonotype was detected ten times or more. The gene calls are TRBV12-3 or TRBV12-4 and TRBJ2-3; D not certain. This CDR3 spans 14 amino acids. The V end lost 3 bases, the J end lost 2 bases, and 9 bases lay between the germline ends. The CDR3 DNA reads as TGTGCCAGCAGTTTTCAAAGATCCACAGATACGCAGTATTTT. It yields the protein CASSFQRSTDTQYF.

This clonotype was picked up many times. This rearrangement joins TRBV2 to TRBJ1-5; 9 nucleotides match TRBD1. J lost 1 base, V lost 8 bases, and 12 bases had no gene match. The CDR3 totals 17 residues. CDR1 is SNHLY and CDR2 is FYNNEI in the germline V gene. Written as DNA, the CDR3 is TGTGCCAGCCGGCTTTTTGTGGGGACAGGGAGCAATCAGCCCCAGCATTTT. It specifies CASRLFVGTGSNQPQHF.

V gene TRBV14 combines with J gene TRBJ2-1; TRBD2 aligns across 8 bases. This CDR3 comprises 14 residues. V trimming: 1 base; J trimming: 8 bases; junction bases outside the gene matches: 4. Germline loops: CDR1 SGHDN, CDR2 FVKESK. The CDR3 sequence is CASSQGGSGDEQFF. CDR3 DNA: TGTGCCAGCAGCCAAGGTGGTAGCGGGGATGAGCAGTTCTTC.

The CDR3 sequence is CASSMAYEQYF. The CDR3 DNA follows: TGTGCCAGCAGCATGGCCTACGAGCAGTACTTC. This chain uses TRBV5-6 with TRBJ2-7; D is ambiguous. V shed 4 bases and J shed 2 bases, with 4 bases lying between them. This CDR3 has 11 residues. The V gene's germline CDR1 is SGHDT and CDR2 YYEEEE. The full variable domain, its missing parts supplied by reference TRBV5-6 and TRBJ2-7, is DAGVTQSPTHLIKTRGQQVTLRCSPKSGHDTVSWYQQALGQGPQFIFQYYEEEERQRGNFPDRFSGHQFPNYSSELNVNALLLGDSALYLCASSMAYEQYFGPGTRLTVT.

This sequence joins TRBV27 and TRBJ2-2; 10 nucleotides agree with TRBD2. The CDR3 extends over 16 amino acids. V shed 5 bases, J shed 6 bases, and the junction held 9 bases outside the gene matches. CDR1 and CDR2 (germline): MNHEY, SMNVEV (reference sequence). The CDR3 DNA sequence: TGTGCCAGCAGTAGACGGGCTAGCGGGAGTCCCGGGGAGCTGTTTTTT. Translated: CASSRRASGSPGELFF.

This clonotype was counted many times. This chain links TRBV18 with TRBJ2-5, with D uncertain. This CDR3 contains 13 residues. Trimming took off 4 bases at V and 0 bases at J, with 6 bases between the two ends. CDR1 KGHSH and CDR2 LQKENI come from the germline V gene. The CDR3 DNA sequence: TGTGCCAGCTCACGGTCGCACCAAGAGACCCAGTACTTC. Its protein is CASSRSHQETQYF.

This rearrangement joins TRBV6-2 or TRBV6-3 to TRBJ2-7; 11 positions agree with TRBD1. The CDR3 length is 15 residues. V shed 6 bases and J 3 bases; nucleotides not matched to a gene: 7. Per germline, CDR1 MNHEY and CDR2 SVGEGT. CDR3 sequence: CASSRRGTGGYEQYF. DNA for the CDR3: TGTGCCAGCAGCCGCCGGGGGACAGGGGGCTACGAGCAGTACTTC.

There are many counts of this clonotype. The rearrangement links TRBV6-2 or TRBV6-3 to TRBJ1-5, with 9 bases identical to TRBD1. The CDR3 runs 17 residues. CDR1 and CDR2 (germline): MNHEY, SVGEGT. V lost 1 base and J lost 7; bases outside the gene matches: 11. CDR3 sequence reads: CASSYFPGQGMKQPQHF. As DNA, the CDR3 is TGTGCCAGCAGTTACTTTCCGGGACAGGGAATGAAGCAGCCCCAGCATTTT.

V gene TRBV28 combines with J gene TRBJ1-2, with D maybe TRBD1 (5 bases). Germline V gives CDR1 MDHEN, CDR2 SYDVKM. Deletions cut 4 bases from V and 1 base from J, with 13 bases between. CDR3 size: 15 residues. The CDR3 coding sequence is TGTGCCAGCAGTTACGATCCCAGGGTTAACTATGGCTACACCTTC. Translation: CASSYDPRVNYGYTF.

V gene TRBV19 combines with J gene TRBJ1-5; TRBD1 agrees at 9 bases. There are 14 residues in the CDR3. The V segment lost 10 bases and the J segment 6 bases; nucleotides outside the gene matches: 10. Per germline, CDR1 LNHDA and CDR2 SQIVND (reference sequence). CDR3 protein: CATSITGGGQPQHF. The CDR3 bases are TGTGCCACTTCGATAACAGGGGGCGGTCAGCCCCAGCATTTT.

In its sample, this clonotype was seen many times. The chain links TRBV27 to TRBJ1-5, with D perhaps TRBD1 (5 bases). CDR1 and CDR2 (germline): MNHEY, SMNVEV (reference sequence). The CDR3 loop spans 16 amino acids. V was cut by 1 base and J by 4 bases, with 14 bases left in between. Here the CDR3 reads CASSLFAGVRNQPQHF. CDR3 DNA: TGTGCCAGCAGTTTATTTGCGGGGGTACGTAATCAGCCCCAGCATTTT.

This clonotype has a count of ten or more. The gene calls are TRBV28 and TRBJ2-5, with 10 bases matching TRBD1. The CDR3 has 15 residues. With 5 bases clipped from V and 4 bases from J, the junction kept 7 bases outside the gene matches. Germline CDR1 MDHEN, CDR2 SYDVKM. The CDR3 sequence: CASSPAGTGVETQYF. Here the CDR3 DNA reads TGTGCCAGCAGTCCGGCGGGGACAGGGGTAGAGACCCAGTACTTC.

This chain connects TRBV11-2 to TRBJ2-6, with 7 bases fitting TRBD1. After removal of 5 bases from V and 0 bases from J, the junction contained 7 bases not matched to a gene. Germline-derived CDR1 and CDR2 are SGHAT and FQNNGV. The CDR3 has 17 amino acids. CDR3 protein: CASSPGQTISGANVLTF. CDR3 sequence (DNA): TGTGCCAGCAGCCCGGGACAGACCATCTCTGGGGCCAACGTCCTGACTTTC. Together with reference TRBV11-2 and TRBJ2-6, the CDR3 gives the full variable domain: EAGVAQSPRYKIIEKRQSVAFWCNPISGHATLYWYQQILGQGPKLLIQFQNNGVVDDSQLPKDRFSAERLKGVDSTLKIQPAKLEDSAVYLCASSPGQTISGANVLTFGAGSRLTVL.

The rearrangement uses TRBV7-2 and TRBJ1-1; tentative D call: TRBD1 (5 bases). CDR1 SGHTA and CDR2 FQGNSA come from the germline V gene. The germline V and J ends were trimmed by 1 base and 6 bases, with 9 bases remaining between them. This CDR3 comprises 13 residues. CDR3 amino acids: CASSLVMGAEAFF. For the CDR3, the DNA is TGTGCCAGCAGCTTAGTGATGGGGGCTGAAGCTTTCTTT. The variable domain in full, completed from reference TRBV7-2 and TRBJ1-1, reads GAGVSQSPSNKVTEKGKDVELRCDPISGHTALYWYRQSLGQGLEFLIYFQGNSAPDKSGLPSDRFSAERTGGSVSTLTIQRTQQEDSAVYLCASSLVMGAEAFFGQGTRLTVV.

In its sample, this clonotype was seen once. V and J are TRBV10-3 and TRBJ2-7, with unresolved D. The CDR3 is made up of 14 amino acids. Per the germline V gene, CDR1 is ENHRY and CDR2 is SYGVKD. Trimming left V 1 base short and J 2 bases short, with 9 bases between. CDR3 nucleotides: TGTGCCATCAGTGAGTTGGCCACAGCCTACGAGCAGTACTTC. Translated, it gives CAISELATAYEQYF.

J is TRBJ2-5 and V is TRBV7-9; a possible D gene is TRBD1 (5 bases). V was shortened by 11 bases and J by 1 base, with 14 bases between the two germline ends. There are 13 residues in the CDR3. CDR1 and CDR2 (germline): SEHNR, FQNEAQ (reference sequence). CDR3 region: CAANRQPQETQYF. For the CDR3, the DNA is TGTGCCGCCAACCGACAGCCCCAAGAGACCCAGTACTTC.

In its sample, this clonotype was seen many times. CDR3 amino acids: CASSRLAGKRNEQFF. Here the CDR3 DNA reads TGTGCCAGCTCTCGACTAGCGGGAAAGCGGAATGAGCAGTTCTTC. V is TRBV2 and J is TRBJ2-1; 11 bases are shared with TRBD2. Germline V gene data show CDR1 as SNHLY and CDR2 as FYNNEI. J was trimmed by 7 bases and V by 8 bases; bases with no gene match: 10. The CDR3 length is 15 residues.

In this sample, this clonotype turned up many times. The V call is TRBV20-1, the J call TRBJ1-5; 7 bases are shared with TRBD1. The CDR3 sequence is 16 residues long. J was trimmed by 4 bases and V by 1 base; bases with no gene match: 10. Germline CDR1 is DFQATT and CDR2 is SNEGSKA (reference sequence). CDR3 region: CSARATADRSNQPQHF. The CDR3 DNA reads TGCAGTGCTAGAGCCACCGCGGACAGGAGTAATCAGCCCCAGCATTTT.

The J gene is TRBJ1-2, the V gene TRBV5-1; 7 nucleotides match TRBD1. CDR1 is SGHRS, CDR2 YFSETQ, per germline. V shed 4 bases, J shed 5 bases, and the junction held 11 bases outside the gene matches. CDR3 length: 15 amino acids. The CDR3 protein is CASSPTGQLGYGYTF. The CDR3 DNA sequence: TGCGCCAGCAGCCCCACGGGACAGCTTGGTTATGGCTACACCTTC.

This clonotype turned up a few times. This chain joins TRBV6-1 and TRBJ1-5; weak D call: TRBD1 (6 bases). Germline lookup yields CDR1 MNHNS and CDR2 SASEGT. The CDR3 totals 13 residues. The germline V and J ends were trimmed by 4 bases and 7 bases, with 11 bases remaining between them. CDR3 protein: CASSVNREQPQHF. The CDR3 DNA reads TGTGCCAGCAGTGTCAACAGGGAACAGCCCCAGCATTTT.

This clonotype showed up many times. V gene TRBV2 combines with J gene TRBJ1-1; D remains ambiguous. V shed 3 bases and J shed 4 bases, with 12 bases lying between them. Germline CDR1 and CDR2: SNHLY and FYNNEI. The CDR3 has 14 residues. The CDR3 coding sequence is TGTGCCAGCAGTGATATGGGAGTTGGCACTGAAGCTTTCTTT. Translation gives CASSDMGVGTEAFF.

There are a few counts of this clonotype. CDR3 nucleotides: TGTGCCAGCAGTTTTACGGTTGGAGGAAACACCATATATTTT. Its translation: CASSFTVGGNTIYF. The chain is built from TRBV28 and TRBJ1-3; D remains ambiguous. Germline lookup yields CDR1 MDHEN and CDR2 SYDVKM. The CDR3 loop spans 14 amino acids. V was clipped by 3 bases and J by 4 bases, with 10 bases between them.

The chain joins TRBV28 to TRBJ1-1; D is uncertain. V was trimmed by 2 bases and J by 1 base, leaving 8 bases between them. CDR3 size: 14 residues. CDR1 and CDR2 from the germline V gene are MDHEN and SYDVKM. The DNA for the CDR3 is TGTGCCAGCAGTTTAGGTCTGCCGAACACTGAAGCTTTCTTT. It encodes CASSLGLPNTEAFF.

The rearrangement joins TRBV28 to TRBJ2-2; D is perhaps TRBD2 (6 bases). The CDR3 runs to 14 residues. CDR1 and CDR2 (germline): MDHEN, SYDVKM. Trimming shortened V by 5 bases and J by 6 bases, and 13 bases separated the two germline ends. CDR3 nucleotide sequence: TGTGCCAGCAGTGAAGGCGGGGTTCCCGGGGAGCTGTTTTTT. This encodes CASSEGGVPGELFF. Using reference TRBV28 and TRBJ2-2 for the parts outside the CDR3, the full variable domain is DVKVTQSSRYLVKRTGEKVFLECVQDMDHENMFWYRQDPGLGLRLIYFSYDVKMKEKGDIPEGYSVSREKKERFSLILESASTNQTSMYLCASSEGGVPGELFFGEGSRLTVL.